A single TCR beta chain is shown here with its context. The data are from a study of cytomegalovirus exposure and HLA in healthy donors. The PCR contained 60 Vbeta and 13 Jbeta primers. Here immunoSEQ multiplex PCR was the method, and the copy in TCRdb shows in-frame clones only, minus some. The sample comprises 170,000 or so clones, 80% of which are singletons, and 0.65% rests with the top ten. V gave up 6 bases and J gave up 4 bases, with 8 bases separating them. The CDR3 extends over 12 amino acids. CDR1 is MNHEY and CDR2 is SMNVEV in the germline V gene (reference sequence). The V and J genes are TRBV27 and TRBJ2-3; D not resolved. This TCR came from a boy aged 10-17 years in good health and CMV-seronegative. The sequenced sample consisted of PBMCs. The CDR3 sequence is CASSLRSDTQYF. The CDR3 DNA reads TGTGCCAGCAGCCTGAGGTCAGATACGCAGTATTTT.